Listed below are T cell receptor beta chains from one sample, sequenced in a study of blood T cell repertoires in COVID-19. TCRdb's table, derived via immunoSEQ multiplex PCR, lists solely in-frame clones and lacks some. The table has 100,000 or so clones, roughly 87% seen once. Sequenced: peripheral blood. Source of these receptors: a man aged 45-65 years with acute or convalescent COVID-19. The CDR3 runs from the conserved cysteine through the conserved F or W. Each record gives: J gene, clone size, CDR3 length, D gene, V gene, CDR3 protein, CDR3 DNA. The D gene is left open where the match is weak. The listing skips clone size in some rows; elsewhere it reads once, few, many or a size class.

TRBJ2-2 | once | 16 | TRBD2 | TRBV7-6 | CASSRLAGGHTGELFF | TGTGCCAGCAGTCGACTAGCGGGGGGTCACACCGGGGAGCTGTTTTTT
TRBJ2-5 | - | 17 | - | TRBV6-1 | CASSERGDYSFRETQYF | TGTGCCAGCAGTGAAAGGGGGGACTATAGTTTCCGAGAGACCCAGTACTTC
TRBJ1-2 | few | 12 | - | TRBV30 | CAWRTDAYGYTF | TGTGCCTGGAGGACAGACGCCTATGGCTACACCTTC
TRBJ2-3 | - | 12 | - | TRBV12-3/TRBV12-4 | CASRLRGDTQYF | TGTGCCAGCAGGCTAAGGGGAGATACGCAGTATTTT
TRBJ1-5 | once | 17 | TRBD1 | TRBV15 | CATSRVGGTGYDQPQHF | TGTGCCACCAGCAGAGTAGGGGGGACAGGGTACGATCAGCCCCAGCATTTT
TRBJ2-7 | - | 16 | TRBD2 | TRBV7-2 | CASSSSRVAGTYEQYF | TGTGCCAGCAGCTCCTCCCGGGTAGCGGGGACCTACGAGCAGTACTTC
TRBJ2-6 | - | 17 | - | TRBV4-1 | CASSPNGLPTGANVLTF | TGCGCCAGCAGCCCCAACGGTCTGCCTACTGGGGCCAACGTCCTGACTTTC
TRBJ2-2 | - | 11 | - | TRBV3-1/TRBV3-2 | CASFRTGELFF | TGTGCCAGCTTCCGCACCGGGGAGCTGTTTTTT
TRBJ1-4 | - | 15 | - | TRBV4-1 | CASSHQDLSNEKLFF | TGCGCCAGCAGCCACCAGGATCTATCAAATGAAAAACTGTTTTTT
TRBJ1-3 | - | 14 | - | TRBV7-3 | CASSPGNAGNTIYF | TGTGCCAGCAGCCCAGGGAACGCGGGAAACACCATATATTTT
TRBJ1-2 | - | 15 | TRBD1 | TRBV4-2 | CASSQDPTGGYGYTF | TGTGCCAGCAGCCAAGACCCGACAGGGGGCTATGGCTACACCTTC
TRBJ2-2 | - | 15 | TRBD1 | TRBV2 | CASSPGTGNTGELFF | TGTGCCAGCAGCCCCGGGACAGGGAACACCGGGGAGCTGTTTTTT
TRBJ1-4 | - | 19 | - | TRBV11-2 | CASATLRGQNARVFEKLFF | TGTGCCAGCGCAACGCTCAGGGGCCAGAATGCGAGGGTGTTTGAAAAACTGTTTTTT